These 9 T cell receptor beta chains were all obtained from the same sample, sequenced in a study of shared clonotypes between healthy human individuals. Assay: immunoSEQ multiplex PCR; the TCRdb copy retains only in-frame clones and omits some. Of about 550,000 clones in the sample, about 95% were seen once. Cells designated naive CD8 were CD45RO-negative and were positively selected for CCR7, with terminally differentiated effector memory CD45RA+ cells excluded. Sequencing was performed on naive CD8+ T cells sorted from blood. These receptors all stem from a woman aged 25 to 39 in good health.

This clone was detected a few times. The CDR3 nucleotides are TGTGCCAGCAGTTCGGGGGAGCGCATGAACACTGAAGCTTTCTTT. It yields the protein CASSSGERMNTEAFF. This chain links TRBV13 with TRBJ1-1; D is perhaps TRBD1 (5 bases). From germline, CDR1 is PRHDT and CDR2 FYEKMQ (reference sequence). Trimming took off 6 bases at V and 0 bases at J, with 14 bases between the two ends. There are 15 residues in the CDR3.

The chain joins TRBV5-1 to TRBJ1-4, with D possibly matching TRBD1 (5 bases). CDR3 length: 15 amino acids. Trimming took off 3 bases at V and 4 bases at J, with 13 bases between the two ends. CDR1 is SGHRS and CDR2 is YFSETQ in the germline V gene. In nucleotides, the CDR3 is TGCGCCAGCAGCTCCACAGCGGGGCTTAATGAAAAACTGTTTTTT. This gives the protein CASSSTAGLNEKLFF.

The chain has TRBV7-9 and TRBJ2-7; D tentatively reads TRBD1 or TRBD2 (5 bases each). Germline loops: CDR1 SEHNR, CDR2 FQNEAQ (reference sequence). This CDR3 is built from 14 residues. The ends were cut back, 5 bases at V and 7 bases at J, with 18 bases in the middle. The CDR3 protein is CASSPDSRDAEQYF. The CDR3 DNA reads TGTGCCAGCAGCCCCGACTCCCGGGACGCGGAGCAGTACTTC.

This sequence joins TRBV20-1 and TRBJ2-1, with D hard to call. Trimming cost V 2 bases and J 6 bases, with 5 bases left between them. The germline V gene has CDR1 DFQATT and CDR2 SNEGSKA (reference sequence). The CDR3 contains 11 residues. CDR3: CSARPSNEQFF. The CDR3, as DNA: TGCAGTGCTAGACCCTCCAATGAGCAGTTCTTC.

Regarding this clone: Other DNA sequences in this sample translate to the same CDR3. The rearrangement joins TRBV5-1 to TRBJ2-1; no firm D call. Deletions cut 1 base from V and 8 bases from J, with 16 bases between. This CDR3 has 15 amino acids. Germline lookup yields CDR1 SGHRS and CDR2 YFSETQ. The CDR3 loop is CASSLTETAADEQFF. In nucleotides, the CDR3 is TGCGCCAGCAGCTTGACAGAGACGGCGGCGGATGAGCAGTTCTTC.

V is TRBV5-6 and J is TRBJ2-3; 11 positions agree with TRBD1. Germline assignment: CDR1 SGHDT and CDR2 YYEEEE. The V gene end was trimmed by 4 bases and the J gene end by 13 bases; junction bases not matched to a gene: 5. This CDR3 contains 12 residues. This CDR3 is CASSIVGQGEYF. CDR3 nucleotide sequence: TGTGCCAGCAGCATAGTGGGACAGGGGGAGTATTTT. The full variable domain, with the rest looked up from reference TRBV5-6 and TRBJ2-3, is DAGVTQSPTHLIKTRGQQVTLRCSPKSGHDTVSWYQQALGQGPQFIFQYYEEEERQRGNFPDRFSGHQFPNYSSELNVNALLLGDSALYLCASSIVGQGEYFGPGTRLTVL.

V gene TRBV4-1 combines with J gene TRBJ2-3; D uncertain. Trimming shortened V by 1 base and J by 4 bases, and 12 bases separated the two germline ends. Looked up from germline, CDR1 is MGHRA and CDR2 is YSYEKL. This CDR3 contains 15 residues. CDR3 bases: TGCGCCAGCAGCCAAGTGGCTCCTACCCCAGATACGCAGTATTTT. Its translation is CASSQVAPTPDTQYF.

The chain links TRBV5-1 to TRBJ2-1, with 13 nucleotides matching TRBD2. The CDR3 totals 17 residues. Germline CDR1 and CDR2: SGHRS and YFSETQ. J lost 1 base, V lost 4 bases, and 5 bases had no gene match. The CDR3 nucleotides are TGCGCCAGCAGCACGACTAGCGGGAGGAGGTCCTACAATGAGCAGTTCTTC. Translated, it gives CASSTTSGRRSYNEQFF.

J is TRBJ1-5 and V is TRBV15, with D possibly matching TRBD1 (5 bases). Trimming cost V 0 bases and J 2 bases, with 8 bases left between them. This CDR3 has 15 residues. The V gene's germline CDR1 is LNHNV and CDR2 YYDKDF (reference sequence). The CDR3 DNA reads TGTGCCACCAGCAGAGAGCAGGGCGGCAATCAGCCCCAGCATTTT. Protein product: CATSREQGGNQPQHF.